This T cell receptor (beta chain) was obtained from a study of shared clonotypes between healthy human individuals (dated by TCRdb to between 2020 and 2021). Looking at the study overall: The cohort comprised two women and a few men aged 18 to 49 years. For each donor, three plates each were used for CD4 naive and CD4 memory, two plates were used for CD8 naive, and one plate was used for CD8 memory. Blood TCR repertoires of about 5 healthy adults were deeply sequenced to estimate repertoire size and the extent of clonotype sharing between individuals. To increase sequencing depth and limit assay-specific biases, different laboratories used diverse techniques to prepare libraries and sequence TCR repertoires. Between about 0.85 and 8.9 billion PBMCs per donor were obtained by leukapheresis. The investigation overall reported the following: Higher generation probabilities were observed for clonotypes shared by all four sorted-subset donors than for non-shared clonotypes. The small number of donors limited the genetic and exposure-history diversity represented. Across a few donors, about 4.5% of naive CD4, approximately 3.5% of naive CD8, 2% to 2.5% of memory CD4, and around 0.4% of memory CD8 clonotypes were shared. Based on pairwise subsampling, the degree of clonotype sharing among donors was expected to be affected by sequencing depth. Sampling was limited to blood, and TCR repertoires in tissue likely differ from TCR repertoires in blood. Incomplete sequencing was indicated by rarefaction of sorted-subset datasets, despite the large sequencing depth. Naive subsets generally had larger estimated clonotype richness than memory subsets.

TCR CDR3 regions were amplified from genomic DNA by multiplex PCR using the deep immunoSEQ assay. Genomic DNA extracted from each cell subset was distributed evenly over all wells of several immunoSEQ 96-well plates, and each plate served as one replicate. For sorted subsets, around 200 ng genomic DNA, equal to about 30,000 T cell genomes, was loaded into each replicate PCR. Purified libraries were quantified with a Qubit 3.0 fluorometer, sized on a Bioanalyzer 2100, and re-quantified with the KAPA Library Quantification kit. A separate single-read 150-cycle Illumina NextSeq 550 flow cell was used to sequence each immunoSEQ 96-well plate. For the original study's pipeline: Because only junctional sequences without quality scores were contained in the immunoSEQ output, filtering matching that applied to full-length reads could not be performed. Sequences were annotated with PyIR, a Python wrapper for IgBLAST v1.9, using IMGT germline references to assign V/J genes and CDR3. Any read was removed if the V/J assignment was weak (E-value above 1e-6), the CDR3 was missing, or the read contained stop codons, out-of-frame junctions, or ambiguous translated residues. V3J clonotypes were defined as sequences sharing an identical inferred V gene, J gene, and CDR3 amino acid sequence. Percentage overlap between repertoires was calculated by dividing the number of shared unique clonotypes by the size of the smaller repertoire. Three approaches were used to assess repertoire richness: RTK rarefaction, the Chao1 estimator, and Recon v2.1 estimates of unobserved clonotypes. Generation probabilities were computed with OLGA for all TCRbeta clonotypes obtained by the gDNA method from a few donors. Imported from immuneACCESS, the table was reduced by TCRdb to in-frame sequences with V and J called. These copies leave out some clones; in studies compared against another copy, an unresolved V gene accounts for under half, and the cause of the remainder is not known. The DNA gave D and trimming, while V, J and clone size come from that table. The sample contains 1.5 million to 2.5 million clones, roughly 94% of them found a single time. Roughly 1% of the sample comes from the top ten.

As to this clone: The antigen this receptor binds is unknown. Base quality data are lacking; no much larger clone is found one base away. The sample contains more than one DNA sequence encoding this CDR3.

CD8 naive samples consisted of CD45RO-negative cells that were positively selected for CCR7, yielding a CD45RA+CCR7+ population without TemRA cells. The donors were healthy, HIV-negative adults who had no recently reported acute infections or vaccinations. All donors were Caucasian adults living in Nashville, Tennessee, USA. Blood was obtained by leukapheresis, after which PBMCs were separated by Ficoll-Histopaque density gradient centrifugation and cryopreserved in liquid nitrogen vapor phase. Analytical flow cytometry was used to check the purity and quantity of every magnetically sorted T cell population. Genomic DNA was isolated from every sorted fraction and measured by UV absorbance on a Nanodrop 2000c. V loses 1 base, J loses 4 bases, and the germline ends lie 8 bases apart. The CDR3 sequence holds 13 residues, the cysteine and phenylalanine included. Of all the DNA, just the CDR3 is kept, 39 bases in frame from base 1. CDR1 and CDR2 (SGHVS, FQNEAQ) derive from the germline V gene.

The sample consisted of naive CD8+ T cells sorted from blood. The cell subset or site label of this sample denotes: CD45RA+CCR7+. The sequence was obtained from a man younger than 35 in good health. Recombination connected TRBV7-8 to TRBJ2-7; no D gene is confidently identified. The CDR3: CASSLGRAYEQYF. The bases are TGTGCCAGCAGCTTAGGACGGGCATACGAGCAGTACTTC.